The 31 T cell receptor beta chains in this list originate from one sample, sequenced in a study of OX40 agonist ivuxolimab in advanced cancers. Libraries were prepared by immunoSEQ multiplex PCR; TCRdb keeps only in-frame clonotypes and omits some of them. Here the sample spans roughly 43,000 clones, 91% being singletons. This specimen consisted of CD4+ or CD8+ T cells sorted from blood, obtained in a trial of the OX40 agonist ivuxolimab. The receptors come from an adult with an advanced solid tumor such as melanoma, head and neck, liver or kidney cancer.

The chain recombines TRBV28 with TRBJ2-1; the match to TRBD2 covers 12 bases. The CDR3 totals 15 residues. V shed 6 bases, J shed 7 bases, and the junction held 7 bases outside the gene matches. Germline V CDR1 and CDR2: MDHEN, SYDVKM. The CDR3 sequence is CASRDPGLAGNEQFF. In nucleotides, the CDR3 is TGTGCCAGCAGGGACCCGGGACTAGCGGGTAATGAGCAGTTCTTC.

The chain combines TRBV4-3 with TRBJ1-1, with D unclear. The CDR3 spans 16 residues. Germline loops: CDR1 LGHNA, CDR2 YSLEER. The germline V and J ends were trimmed by 0 bases and 0 bases, with 11 bases remaining between them. Here the CDR3 reads CASSQEGSLMNTEAFF. CDR3 DNA sequence: TGCGCCAGCAGCCAAGAAGGCAGTCTCATGAACACTGAAGCTTTCTTT.

This clone was picked up one time. The chain employs TRBV6-6 and TRBJ2-7, with 9 positions matching TRBD1. J lost 3 bases, V lost 5 bases, and 5 bases had no gene match. The CDR3 extends over 14 amino acids. Germline lookup yields CDR1 MNHNY and CDR2 SVGAGI (reference sequence). CDR3 coding DNA: TGTGCCAGCAGTACCGGGACAGGGTTCTACGAGCAGTACGTC. Translation: CASSTGTGFYEQYV.

The CDR3 DNA reads TGTGCCAGCAGTGCCGGGACAGGGAACACTGAAGCTTTCTTT. Translation: CASSAGTGNTEAFF. The chain links TRBV6-5 to TRBJ1-1; 8 bases align to TRBD1. This CDR3 has 14 residues. Germline V CDR1 and CDR2: MNHEY, SVGAGI. V gave up 5 bases and J gave up 1 base; unmatched junction bases: 3.

The rearrangement uses TRBV19 and TRBJ1-2; weak D call: TRBD1 (5 bases). V lost 2 bases and J lost 2, with 9 bases in between. CDR3 length: 14 residues. Germline V gene lookup returns CDR1 LNHDA and CDR2 SQIVND (reference sequence). CDR3 loop: CASSIQDTNYGYTF. DNA of the CDR3: TGTGCCAGTAGTATACAGGACACCAACTATGGCTACACCTTC.

The chain joins TRBV5-1 to TRBJ1-2, with TRBD1 matching 8 bases. This CDR3 is built from 15 residues. V trimming: 0 bases; J trimming: 6 bases; junction bases outside the gene matches: 7. Germline V CDR1 and CDR2: SGHRS, YFSETQ. The CDR3 DNA is TGCGCCAGCAGCTTGGCCGGGTCAGGGGGCGATGGCTACACCTTC. It is translated as CASSLAGSGGDGYTF.

CDR3 nucleotides: TGTGCCAGCAGTGGAGTAGCGGGAGGACTCTACAATGAGCAGTTCTTC. Protein sequence: CASSGVAGGLYNEQFF. The chain employs TRBV2 and TRBJ2-1; 10 nucleotides match TRBD2. In germline, CDR1 is SNHLY, CDR2 FYNNEI. The CDR3 loop spans 16 amino acids. Germline trimming cut 4 bases from V and 3 bases from J; bases unmatched to any gene: 6.

The J gene is TRBJ1-1, the V gene TRBV19; tentative D call: TRBD1 (5 bases). Per germline, CDR1 LNHDA and CDR2 SQIVND (reference sequence). This CDR3 is built from 13 residues. V dropped 8 bases and J dropped 5 bases, with 15 bases sitting between them. The CDR3 loop is CASRWGGGTEAFF. The CDR3, as DNA: TGTGCCAGTCGTTGGGGGGGAGGAACTGAAGCTTTCTTT.

The chain couples TRBV5-6 to TRBJ2-7; 7 positions agree with TRBD2. The CDR3 runs to 15 residues. V shed 7 bases, J shed 2 bases, and the junction held 12 bases outside the gene matches. Germline V CDR1 and CDR2: SGHDT, YYEEEE. The CDR3: CASPLGEGRTYEQYF. Written as DNA, the CDR3 is TGTGCCAGCCCGTTGGGGGAGGGCCGCACCTACGAGCAGTACTTC.

The genes are TRBV27 and TRBJ2-2, with D maybe TRBD2 (5 bases). Trimming left V 7 bases short and J 4 bases short, with 13 bases between. There are 14 residues in the CDR3. The germline V gene encodes CDR1 MNHEY and CDR2 SMNVEV (reference sequence). CDR3 coding DNA: TGTGCCAGCACCCTGGTAGGGAGCACCGGGGAGCTGTTTTTT. Protein product: CASTLVGSTGELFF.

The chain is built from TRBV28 and TRBJ2-3; 7 bases agree with TRBD2. This CDR3 contains 18 residues. The ends lost 2 bases at V and 6 bases at J; junction bases unmatched: 17. CDR1 and CDR2 (germline): MDHEN, SYDVKM. In DNA, the CDR3 is TGTGCCAGCAGTTTAATATTGGGGCGGGAGAATAGTCGTGATACGCAGTATTTT. Encoded protein: CASSLILGRENSRDTQYF.

The chain couples TRBV28 to TRBJ2-7, with D perhaps given as TRBD1 or TRBD2 (5 bases each). This CDR3 is built from 14 residues. Germline loops: CDR1 MDHEN, CDR2 SYDVKM. The V end lost 3 bases, the J end lost 1 base, and 10 bases lay between the germline ends. In nucleotides, the CDR3 is TGTGCCAGCAGTTTCGGGACGGGGTCCTACGAGCAGTACTTC. Translated: CASSFGTGSYEQYF.

This sequence joins TRBV27 and TRBJ2-3; 13 nucleotides agree with TRBD2. Per germline, CDR1 MNHEY and CDR2 SMNVEV (reference sequence). After removal of 6 bases from V and 3 bases from J, the junction contained 9 bases not matched to a gene. The CDR3 has 17 residues. The CDR3 DNA sequence: TGTGCCAGCAGCCTAACTAGCGGGGGGGCTTGGACAGATACGCAGTATTTT. This translates into CASSLTSGGAWTDTQYF.

The chain has TRBV19 and TRBJ1-3; tentatively, D is TRBD1 (5 bases). Trimming stripped 4 bases from V and 2 bases from J, with 15 bases between. The CDR3 sequence is 16 residues long. Per the germline V gene, CDR1 is LNHDA and CDR2 is SQIVND (reference sequence). CDR3 sequence: CASSTPGQRPGNTIYF. The CDR3 nucleotides are TGTGCCAGTAGTACCCCGGGGCAGCGACCTGGAAACACCATATATTTT.

As to this clone: One junction end disagrees with the germline gene, perhaps due to a read error. The chain recombines TRBV6-1 with TRBJ1-1; D is uncertain. CDR1 and CDR2 (germline): MNHNS, SASEGT. This CDR3 has 13 amino acids. This chain's CDR3 is CASSEDIDTEAFF. The CDR3 coding sequence is TGTGCCAGCAGCGAAGACATCGACACTGAAGCTTTCTTT.

V and J are TRBV11-3 and TRBJ2-7, with D maybe TRBD2 (6 bases). The V end was cut by 5 bases, the J end by 5 bases, with 16 bases between. The CDR3 is 14 amino acids. From germline, CDR1 is SGHNT and CDR2 YENEEA. The DNA of the CDR3 is TGTGCCAGCAGCCTCCGGGACTCTCCCCACGAGCAGTACTTC. It codes for CASSLRDSPHEQYF. The full variable domain, its missing parts supplied by reference TRBV11-3 and TRBJ2-7, is EAGVVQSPRYKIIEKKQPVAFWCNPISGHNTLYWYLQNLGQGPELLIRYENEEAVDDSQLPKDRFSAERLKGVDSTLKIQPAELGDSAVYLCASSLRDSPHEQYFGPGTRLTVT.

V usage is TRBV6-5 and J usage is TRBJ1-2, with D hard to call. Trimming pared 5 bases from V and 5 bases from J, leaving 9 bases between. CDR1 is MNHEY and CDR2 is SVGAGI in the germline V gene. This CDR3 is 12 amino acids long. The CDR3 DNA follows: TGTGCCAGCAGTCCCGACACGTATGGCTACACCTTC. Protein sequence: CASSPDTYGYTF.

This clone was seen only a few times. The chain uses TRBV30 and TRBJ1-3; D gene unclear. The V end lost 0 bases, the J end lost 5 bases, and 8 bases lay between the germline ends. CDR1 is GTSNPN, CDR2 SVGIG, per germline (reference sequence). CDR3 length: 13 residues. CDR3 coding DNA: TGTGCCTGGAGTGTAAAGTTCCGAAACACCATATATTTT. This gives the protein CAWSVKFRNTIYF.

The rearrangement links TRBV19 to TRBJ2-1; 11 nucleotides align to TRBD2. The germline gives CDR1 LNHDA, CDR2 SQIVND (reference sequence). Unmatched junction bases numbered 8, after V lost 5 bases and J lost 8 bases. This CDR3 contains 15 residues. CDR3 DNA sequence: TGTGCCAGTAGTGTTAGCGGGGGGGCGGATTATGAGCAGTTCTTC. The encoded protein is CASSVSGGADYEQFF.

The gene calls are TRBV4-1 and TRBJ1-1, with 8 bases aligning to TRBD1. There are 16 residues in the CDR3. The germline V gene has CDR1 MGHRA and CDR2 YSYEKL. The V gene end was trimmed by 2 bases and the J gene end by 3 bases; junction bases not matched to a gene: 8. DNA of the CDR3: TGCGCCAGCAGCCAATTCACAGGGGGAAGCGACACTGAAGCTTTCTTT. Translated: CASSQFTGGSDTEAFF.

V is TRBV23-1 and J is TRBJ1-4, with a possible D match to TRBD1 (6 bases). TRBV23-1 belongs to the ORF category, with a function that is uncertain. V lost 2 bases to trimming and J lost 10 bases, with 38 bases between them. This CDR3 region has 22 residues. CDR3: CASSQDTGTKTSTNEKKGKLFF. CDR3 coding DNA: TGCGCCAGCAGTCAAGACACAGGGACCAAGACCTCAACTAATGAGAAGAAGGGAAAACTGTTTTTT.

This sequence joins TRBV28 and TRBJ2-5; TRBD2 aligns across 13 bases. CDR1 and CDR2 (germline): MDHEN, SYDVKM. CDR3 length: 16 amino acids. After removal of 4 bases from V and 7 bases from J, the junction contained 9 bases not matched to a gene. The CDR3 spells CASSWTSGRSAWTQYF. DNA for the CDR3: TGTGCCAGCAGTTGGACTAGCGGGAGATCGGCGTGGACCCAGTACTTC.

The chain combines TRBV10-3 with TRBJ2-5; 7 nucleotides align to TRBD1. The V segment lost 3 bases and the J segment 4 bases; nucleotides outside the gene matches: 14. There are 17 residues in the CDR3. Germline V gives CDR1 ENHRY, CDR2 SYGVKD. The CDR3 DNA is TGTGCCATCAGTGACTCCTGGGGACAGACTGATGGAGAGACCCAGTACTTC. Its translation is CAISDSWGQTDGETQYF.

This chain uses TRBV29-1 with TRBJ1-1; no reliable D call. The V end was cut by 2 bases, the J end by 4 bases, with 14 bases between. This CDR3 spans 14 amino acids. The germline gives CDR1 SQVTM, CDR2 ANQGSEA. CDR3 nucleotide sequence: TGCAGCGTTGAATCCGGCAGAGATTCCACTGAAGCTTTCTTT. Amino acids: CSVESGRDSTEAFF.

The gene calls are TRBV5-8 and TRBJ2-7; D is unclear. Trimming took off 4 bases at V and 5 bases at J, with 10 bases between the two ends. Germline values: CDR1 SGHTS, CDR2 YDEGEE. This CDR3 is 12 amino acids long. CDR3 loop: CASSHTAHEQYF. The CDR3 nucleotides read TGTGCCAGCAGCCACACGGCCCACGAGCAGTACTTC.

The J gene is TRBJ2-7, the V gene TRBV7-2; D is possibly TRBD1 or TRBD2 (5 bases each). Germline CDR1 reads SGHTA; CDR2 reads FQGNSA. Trimming stripped 5 bases from V and 4 bases from J, with 21 bases between. The CDR3 totals 16 residues. Written as DNA, the CDR3 is TGTGCCAGCAGCCCTGACGGGGACCTCGCCTTATACGAGCAGTACTTC. Its translation: CASSPDGDLALYEQYF. The variable domain in full, with the rest retrieved from reference TRBV7-2 and TRBJ2-7, is GAGVSQSPSNKVTEKGKDVELRCDPISGHTALYWYRQSLGQGLEFLIYFQGNSAPDKSGLPSDRFSAERTGGSVSTLTIQRTQQEDSAVYLCASSPDGDLALYEQYFGPGTRLTVT.

The rearrangement uses TRBV7-2 and TRBJ1-3; 8 nucleotides agree with TRBD1. V lost 1 base, J lost 0 bases, and 11 bases stayed unmatched. The germline V gene encodes CDR1 SGHTA and CDR2 FQGNSA. This CDR3 is built from 19 residues. CDR3 loop: CASSLGQGQAAFSGNTIYF. The CDR3 nucleotides are TGTGCCAGCAGCTTAGGGCAGGGACAGGCCGCTTTCTCTGGAAACACCATATATTTT.

This rearrangement joins TRBV7-3 to TRBJ2-3; D might be TRBD2 (5 bases). Germline-derived CDR1 and CDR2 are SGHTA and FQGTGA. V was cut by 5 bases and J by 2 bases, with 11 bases left in between. This CDR3 contains 14 residues. The CDR3 loop reads CASSPTGYTDTQYF. CDR3 nucleotide sequence: TGTGCCAGCAGCCCGACGGGGTACACAGATACGCAGTATTTT.

CDR3 loop: CASSPRSTATDTQYF. The CDR3 DNA reads as TGTGCCAGCAGCCCCAGGTCGACCGCCACAGATACGCAGTATTTT. This chain joins TRBV4-2 and TRBJ2-3; D ambiguous. The CDR3 runs 15 residues. Germline V gene lookup returns CDR1 LGHNA and CDR2 YNFKEQ. Trimming pared 4 bases from V and 2 bases from J, leaving 13 bases between.

The chain uses TRBV7-9 and TRBJ2-2; 10 positions match TRBD2. V gave up 5 bases and J gave up 2 bases; unmatched junction bases: 8. The CDR3 totals 17 residues. The V gene's germline CDR1 is SEHNR and CDR2 FQNEAQ (reference sequence). The CDR3 region is CASSPLGTSANTGELFF. In nucleotides, the CDR3 is TGTGCCAGCAGCCCACTCGGGACTAGCGCAAACACCGGGGAGCTGTTTTTT.

The chain combines TRBV29-1 with TRBJ2-2; D is uncertain. With 4 bases removed from V and 0 bases from J, the gap between germline ends came to 6 bases. Germline-derived CDR1 and CDR2 are SQVTM and ANQGSEA. The CDR3 contains 13 residues. CDR3 in amino acids: CSVVQTNTGELFF. CDR3 nucleotide sequence: TGCAGCGTTGTGCAGACGAACACCGGGGAGCTGTTTTTT.